Listed here is a single T cell receptor (beta chain). A read error may be the cause here, since a much bigger clone is one base away. Amplified TCR beta CDR3 regions came from RNA transcripts. A set of HTBI primers served as the primers for a first-round RT-PCR of the TCR CDR3. In TCRdb, the multiplex PCR reads were re-called with MiXCR into one record per CDR3 protein. The data hold some 270,000 distinct CDR3 sequences, with roughly a quarter observed a single time. Clinical symptoms, serum thyroxine, TRAb, thyroid ultrasound and orbital computed tomography established diagnosis. The sample comes from a study of T cells in Graves' hyperthyroidism and ophthalmopathy. Looked up from germline, CDR1 is LNHDA and CDR2 is SQIVND (reference sequence). The CDR3 has 16 residues.

The specimen sequenced was blood. This sequence joins TRBV19 and TRBJ1-2, with 7 bases lining up with TRBD1. The sequence was obtained from a woman in her thirties or forties with Graves' ophthalmopathy. CDR3 bases: TGTGCCGGTAGTCCAACGACAGGGAGGCCTAACTATGGCTACACCTTC. Its translation is CAGSPTTGRPNYGYTF.